The next 13 T cell receptor beta chains were all read from a single sample in a study of cytomegalovirus exposure and HLA in healthy donors. The PCR used 60 Vbeta and 13 Jbeta primers. Generated by immunoSEQ multiplex PCR, the TCRdb table keeps only in-frame clones and is missing some. The sample contains 60,000 to 95,000 clones, 75% to 85% of which appear only once. Sequencing was performed on PBMCs. The receptors were sampled from a man between 65 and 85 years old in good health and CMV-seropositive.

The J gene is TRBJ2-1, the V gene TRBV4-2; a weak D match, TRBD1 (6 bases). CDR1 and CDR2 (germline): LGHNA, YNFKEQ. CDR3 size: 18 residues. The V end was cut by 2 bases, the J end by 3 bases, with 20 bases between. CDR3 sequence (DNA): TGTGCCAGCAGCCAACCCACGGCCGGGCCAGGGGTCTACAATGAGCAGTTCTTC. The encoded protein is CASSQPTAGPGVYNEQFF.

The V gene is TRBV9, the J gene TRBJ1-5; D is unresolved. V gave up 0 bases and J gave up 6 bases, with 10 bases separating them. Germline V gene data show CDR1 as SGDLS and CDR2 as YYNGEE. This CDR3 spans 14 amino acids. CDR3 sequence (DNA): TGTGCCAGCAGCGTAGGAAGTGCGAGTCAGCCCCAGCATTTT. Its translation: CASSVGSASQPQHF. Combining the CDR3 with reference TRBV9 and TRBJ1-5 gives the whole variable domain DSGVTQTPKHLITATGQRVTLRCSPRSGDLSVYWYQQSLDQGLQFLIQYYNGEERAKGNILERFSAQQFPDLHSELNLSSLELGDSALYFCASSVGSASQPQHFGDGTRLSIL.

The rearrangement uses TRBV6-6 and TRBJ2-7; 9 bases align to TRBD1. V gave up 5 bases and J gave up 5 bases; unmatched junction bases: 7. Germline CDR1 is MNHNY and CDR2 is SVGAGI (reference sequence). The CDR3 runs to 14 residues. In DNA form, the CDR3 reads TGTGCCAGCAGTAACCGGGACAGGGCCCACGAGCAGTACTTC. As protein: CASSNRDRAHEQYF.

This chain connects TRBV2 to TRBJ2-1; 7 nucleotides line up with TRBD1. The CDR3 is 13 amino acids. Trimming removed 6 bases from V and 4 bases from J; junction bases left unmatched: 3. Germline V gene sequence: CDR1 SNHLY, CDR2 FYNNEI. The DNA for the CDR3 is TGTGCCAGCAGACAGACAGGGTACAATGAGCAGTTCTTC. Protein product: CASRQTGYNEQFF.

This chain links TRBV20-1 with TRBJ1-1; no clear D gene. V shed 6 bases and J shed 1 base, with 6 bases lying between them. The CDR3 consists of 11 residues. Germline-derived CDR1 and CDR2 are DFQATT and SNEGSKA (reference sequence). The CDR3 loop is CSARENTEAFF. The CDR3 coding sequence is TGCAGTGCGAGGGAGAACACTGAAGCTTTCTTT.

This sequence joins TRBV30 and TRBJ2-3; the match to TRBD2 covers 8 bases. The CDR3 loop spans 15 amino acids. V lost 4 bases to trimming and J lost 3 bases; unmatched junction nucleotides: 9. Germline V lookup: CDR1 GTSNPN, CDR2 SVGIG (reference sequence). The CDR3, as DNA: TGTGCCTGGACACCAGGGGCGGGAGGTACAGATACGCAGTATTTT. This gives the protein CAWTPGAGGTDTQYF.

This rearrangement joins TRBV7-9 to TRBJ1-5, with a tentative D call TRBD1 (6 bases). Per germline, CDR1 SEHNR and CDR2 FQNEAQ (reference sequence). Trimming pared 6 bases from V and 8 bases from J, leaving 11 bases between. The CDR3 runs to 12 residues. The CDR3 nucleotides read TGTGCCAGCAGTTGGGGGGGCGAGCCCCAGCATTTT. Encoded protein: CASSWGGEPQHF.

The genes are TRBV5-1 and TRBJ2-1; TRBD1 matches 8 bases. This CDR3 contains 15 residues. With 4 bases clipped from V and 3 bases from J, the junction kept 6 bases outside the gene matches. The germline V gene encodes CDR1 SGHRS and CDR2 YFSETQ. CDR3 DNA sequence: TGCGCCAGCAGCCCCGGACAGGGCGTCTACAATGAGCAGTTCTTC. This encodes CASSPGQGVYNEQFF.

The rearrangement uses TRBV5-8 and TRBJ2-1; a weak D match, TRBD2 (6 bases). The length of the CDR3 is 11 residues. Germline V gene sequence: CDR1 SGHTS, CDR2 YDEGEE. V dropped 3 bases and J dropped 8 bases, with 6 bases sitting between them. The CDR3, as DNA: TGTGCCAGCAGCTGGGAGGATGAGCAGTTCTTC. It is translated as CASSWEDEQFF.

V and J are TRBV5-1 and TRBJ2-1; 10 nucleotides line up with TRBD2. Germline-derived CDR1 and CDR2 are SGHRS and YFSETQ. This CDR3 has 17 amino acids. V lost 3 bases, J lost 8 bases, and 14 bases stayed unmatched. CDR3 amino acids: CASSSQAGLAGVHEQFF. The DNA for the CDR3 is TGCGCCAGCAGCTCGCAAGCCGGGCTAGCGGGAGTGCATGAGCAGTTCTTC. Full variable domain (outside the CDR3, taken from reference TRBV5-1 and TRBJ2-1): KAGVTQTPRYLIKTRGQQVTLSCSPISGHRSVSWYQQTPGQGLQFLFEYFSETQRNKGNFPGRFSGRQFSNSRSEMNVSTLELGDSALYLCASSSQAGLAGVHEQFFGPGTRLTVL.

V gene TRBV6-1 combines with J gene TRBJ2-7, with D unresolved. This CDR3 spans 11 amino acids. Trimming stripped 1 base from V and 7 bases from J, with 5 bases between. Germline CDR1 is MNHNS and CDR2 is SASEGT. CDR3 region: CASSEGREQYF. CDR3 bases: TGTGCCAGCAGTGAAGGGAGAGAGCAGTACTTC.

CDR3 amino acids: CASSRDRSYEQYF. CDR3 sequence (DNA): TGTGCCAGCAGCCGGGACAGGTCCTACGAGCAGTACTTC. The V call is TRBV11-2, the J call TRBJ2-7, with TRBD1 matching over 8 bases. The CDR3 extends over 13 amino acids. CDR1 is SGHAT, CDR2 FQNNGV, per germline. The V segment lost 5 bases and the J segment 1 base; nucleotides outside the gene matches: 1.

The chain employs TRBV7-2 and TRBJ1-2; D is ambiguous. Trimming took off 2 bases at V and 5 bases at J, with 18 bases between the two ends. This CDR3 contains 16 residues. Germline loops: CDR1 SGHTA, CDR2 FQGNSA. The CDR3 region has the DNA TGTGCCAGCAGCTTAAGGAGGGCGGAAGGACTGTATGGCTACACCTTC. Translation gives CASSLRRAEGLYGYTF.